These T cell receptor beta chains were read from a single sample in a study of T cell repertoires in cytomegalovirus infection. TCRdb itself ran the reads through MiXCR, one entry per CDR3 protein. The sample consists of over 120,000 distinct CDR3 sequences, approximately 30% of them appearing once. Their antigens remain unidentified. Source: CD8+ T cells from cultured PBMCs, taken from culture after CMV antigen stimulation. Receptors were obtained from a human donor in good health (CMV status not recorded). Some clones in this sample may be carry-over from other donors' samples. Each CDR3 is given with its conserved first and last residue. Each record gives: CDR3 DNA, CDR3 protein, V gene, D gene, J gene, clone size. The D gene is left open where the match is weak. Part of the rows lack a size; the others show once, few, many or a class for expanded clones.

TGTGCCAGCAGTGATCCGGACAGGGGGCACACTGAAGCTTTCTTT,CASSDPDRGHTEAFF,TRBV25-1,TRBD1,TRBJ1-1,few
TGTGCCAGCAGTGAAGGGCAGGGGCTCACTGAAGCTTTCTTT,CASSEGQGLTEAFF,TRBV2,NA,TRBJ1-1,NA
TGTGCCAGCAGCTCCGAATTCAGGGGGCCTAACTATGGCTACACCTTC,CASSSEFRGPNYGYTF,TRBV3-1,TRBD1,TRBJ1-2,NA
TGTGCCACCAGCAGAGATGGCCCCGACAGGGGGCACGAGCAGTACTTC,CATSRDGPDRGHEQYF,TRBV15,TRBD1,TRBJ2-7,many
TGTGCCAGCACCGCAGCTGGGGCCAACGTCCTGACTTTC,CASTAAGANVLTF,TRBV7-6,NA,TRBJ2-6,few
TGTGTGGTTTTCGGCTATGGCTACACCTTC,CVVFGYGYTF,TRBV29-1,NA,TRBJ1-2,few
TGTGCCAGCAGCCTCAGGGGGAGCTCCTATAATTCACCCCTCCACTTT,CASSLRGSSYNSPLHF,TRBV3-1,TRBD1,TRBJ1-6,NA
TGTGCCAGCAGTCCTGGCGTAGGCGGGGGGGCGGATGAGCAGTTCTTC,CASSPGVGGGADEQFF,TRBV12-3/TRBV12-4,TRBD2,TRBJ2-1,once
TGTGCCAGCAGCTTAACCCTGGTGGGGAATGAGCAGTTCTTC,CASSLTLVGNEQFF,TRBV7-6,NA,TRBJ2-1,NA
TGTGCCAGTAGTATCGGACCTAACACTGAAGCTTTCTTT,CASSIGPNTEAFF,TRBV19,NA,TRBJ1-1,NA
TGCAGTGCGAGAGGGTCCAGCGGGGGAGCCGCTTTAAATACCAATGAGCAGTTCTTC,CSARGSSGGAALNTNEQFF,TRBV20-1,TRBD2,TRBJ2-1,NA
TGTGCCAGCACTATTAGGGCCCTGGGGGAGAACACTGAAGCTTTCTTT,CASTIRALGENTEAFF,TRBV7-8,NA,TRBJ1-1,many
TGTGCCTGTGGACAGGCGATCAATCAGCCCCAGCATTTT,CACGQAINQPQHF,TRBV12-3/TRBV12-4,TRBD1,TRBJ1-5,NA
TGTGCCAGTAGTCGCCAGGGGCAAAACACTGAAGCTTTCTTT,CASSRQGQNTEAFF,TRBV2,NA,TRBJ1-1,NA
TGTGCCAGCAGCGGCCGACGGGGGTCTTCCTACAATGAGCAGTTCTTC,CASSGRRGSSYNEQFF,TRBV7-9,NA,TRBJ2-1,NA
TGTGCCAGCAGTTACTACAGGGGTAACACTGAAGCTTTCTTT,CASSYYRGNTEAFF,TRBV6-8,TRBD1,TRBJ1-1,few